What follows are 15 T cell receptor beta chains derived from one specimen sequenced in a study of CD8 T cells in ankylosing spondylitis. TCRdb fed the 5' RACE reads into MiXCR, producing one record per CDR3 protein. The table includes 150,000 to 250,000 distinct CDR3 sequences, roughly 13% detected once. The sequenced sample was blood, either unsorted or a sorted T cell fraction (not recorded which). These receptors were collected from a male donor with ankylosing spondylitis or in good health (not recorded which).

This clonotype has at least ten counts. The chain recombines TRBV5-1 with TRBJ2-1, with a tentative D call TRBD1 (6 bases). Deletions cut 3 bases from V and 1 base from J, with 11 bases between. The CDR3 has 15 amino acids. Germline V gene sequence: CDR1 SGHRS, CDR2 YFSETQ. The CDR3 sequence is CASSYSTGSYNEQFF. Here the CDR3 DNA reads TGCGCCAGCAGCTACTCAACAGGGTCCTACAATGAGCAGTTCTTC.

This clonotype was seen at least ten times. Here the CDR3 DNA reads TGTGCCAGCAGTCCCTGGGGAGGGGCCTACGAGCAGTACTTC. This sequence encodes CASSPWGGAYEQYF. V and J are TRBV27 and TRBJ2-7; 7 positions agree with TRBD2. The CDR3 is 14 residues long. From germline, CDR1 is MNHEY and CDR2 SMNVEV (reference sequence). V lost 5 bases and J lost 2; bases outside the gene matches: 6.

This clonotype was seen more than once but under ten times. The chain employs TRBV20-1 and TRBJ2-1, with TRBD2 matching 11 bases. With V trimmed by 6 bases and J by 2 bases, 6 bases remained unmatched. Germline V lookup: CDR1 DFQATT, CDR2 SNEGSKA (reference sequence). The CDR3 length is 15 residues. The CDR3 nucleotides read TGCAGTGCCCCTGAACTAGCGGGGGCCTACAATGAGCAGTTCTTC. This translates into CSAPELAGAYNEQFF.

This clonotype was picked up many times. The chain links TRBV12-3 or TRBV12-4 to TRBJ2-3; the match to TRBD2 covers 11 bases. CDR3 size: 15 residues. The V and J ends lost 6 bases and 6 bases, in that order; junction bases with no gene match: 8. CDR3 region: CASSLGTSGVDTQYF. CDR3 coding DNA: TGTGCCAGCAGCCTCGGGACTAGCGGTGTCGATACGCAGTATTTT.

This clonotype was recorded at least ten times. The V and J genes are TRBV4-1 and TRBJ2-3; D gene unclear. V was shortened by 0 bases and J by 2 bases, with 9 bases between the two germline ends. Germline-derived CDR1 and CDR2 are MGHRA and YSYEKL. The CDR3 loop spans 15 amino acids. The CDR3 spells CASSQEERFTDTQYF. Here the CDR3 DNA reads TGCGCCAGCAGCCAAGAAGAAAGGTTCACAGATACGCAGTATTTT.

This sequence joins TRBV5-1 and TRBJ2-1; TRBD2 matches at 9 bases. The CDR3 length is 15 residues. Germline V gives CDR1 SGHRS, CDR2 YFSETQ. Trimming took 0 bases from V and 7 from J; bases not matched to a gene: 5. The CDR3 DNA is TGCGCCAGCAGCTTGGGGGCGGGAGGGCCAAATGAGCAGTTCTTC. It translates to CASSLGAGGPNEQFF. The variable domain in full, completed from reference TRBV5-1 and TRBJ2-1, reads KAGVTQTPRYLIKTRGQQVTLSCSPISGHRSVSWYQQTPGQGLQFLFEYFSETQRNKGNFPGRFSGRQFSNSRSEMNVSTLELGDSALYLCASSLGAGGPNEQFFGPGTRLTVL.

This chain uses TRBV11-3 with TRBJ2-1; no firm D call. The CDR3 is 12 amino acids. Trimming pared 1 base from V and 5 bases from J, leaving 3 bases between. Per germline, CDR1 SGHNT and CDR2 YENEEA. The CDR3 region is CASSLAHNEQFF. DNA of the CDR3: TGTGCCAGCAGCTTAGCACACAATGAGCAGTTCTTC.

This clonotype has a count of ten or more. V is TRBV24-1 and J is TRBJ1-2, with D uncertain. Germline-derived CDR1 and CDR2 are KGHDR and SFDVKD. The germline V and J ends were trimmed by 7 bases and 7 bases, with 15 bases remaining between them. The CDR3 covers 13 residues. The CDR3 spells CATSQDGVGGYTF. In DNA, the CDR3 is TGTGCCACCAGCCAGGATGGGGTAGGTGGCTACACCTTC.

There are a few counts of this clonotype. The chain recombines TRBV7-9 with TRBJ2-3; 7 bases map to TRBD2. The trim removed 5 bases at V and 1 base at J, leaving 9 bases unmatched. CDR1 is SEHNR, CDR2 FQNEAQ, per germline (reference sequence). CDR3 length: 16 amino acids. CDR3 protein: CASSPLWGGGTDTQYF. As DNA, the CDR3 is TGTGCCAGCAGCCCCCTGTGGGGGGGGGGCACAGATACGCAGTATTTT.

The chain carries TRBV10-2 and TRBJ2-7; TRBD2 aligns across 12 bases. This CDR3 has 18 amino acids. The germline V gene encodes CDR1 WSHSY and CDR2 SAAADI. V lost 4 bases and J lost 5; bases outside the gene matches: 15. As DNA, the CDR3 is TGCGCCAGCAGTGGTCCCCCCGGGACTAGCGGGCCTAAGGACGAGCAGTACTTC. Its translation: CASSGPPGTSGPKDEQYF.

This clonotype has only a few counts. The chain is built from TRBV27 and TRBJ2-5; D remains unclear. This CDR3 comprises 13 residues. Germline CDR1 and CDR2: MNHEY and SMNVEV (reference sequence). Trimming left V 4 bases short and J 1 base short, with 7 bases between. CDR3 nucleotides: TGTGCCAGCAGTTCGAGGATCCAAGAGACCCAGTACTTC. It codes for CASSSRIQETQYF.

This clonotype was detected a few times. The chain uses TRBV9 and TRBJ1-1; D unclear. The CDR3 spans 14 residues. Trimming took off 0 bases at V and 2 bases at J, with 8 bases between the two ends. From germline, CDR1 is SGDLS and CDR2 YYNGEE. The CDR3 DNA reads TGTGCCAGCAGCGTAGCGGGAGAAAACACTGAAGCTTTCTTT. Its protein is CASSVAGENTEAFF.

The chain uses TRBV29-1 and TRBJ2-7; 16 bases fit TRBD2. After removal of 6 bases from V and 2 bases from J, the junction contained 10 bases not matched to a gene. Germline CDR1 and CDR2: SQVTM and ANQGSEA. The CDR3 is 17 amino acids. Here the CDR3 DNA reads TGCAGCGTCATCGGGACTAGCGGGAGGGCTACCCCCTACGAGCAGTACTTC. This gives the protein CSVIGTSGRATPYEQYF.

This clonotype came up many times. The V and J genes are TRBV5-6 and TRBJ2-1; D is uncertain. Trimming cost V 0 bases and J 0 bases, with 10 bases left between them. Germline CDR1 SGHDT, CDR2 YYEEEE. CDR3 size: 16 residues. The CDR3 DNA sequence: TGTGCCAGCAGCTTGGACAGTCCGAGCTCCTACAATGAGCAGTTCTTC. It translates to CASSLDSPSSYNEQFF. The full variable domain, its missing parts supplied by reference TRBV5-6 and TRBJ2-1, is DAGVTQSPTHLIKTRGQQVTLRCSPKSGHDTVSWYQQALGQGPQFIFQYYEEEERQRGNFPDRFSGHQFPNYSSELNVNALLLGDSALYLCASSLDSPSSYNEQFFGPGTRLTVL.

This clonotype was counted only a few times. V and J are TRBV2 and TRBJ2-1; 8 nucleotides line up with TRBD2. The CDR3 runs to 17 residues. CDR1 and CDR2 (germline): SNHLY, FYNNEI. V lost 5 bases and J lost 2; bases outside the gene matches: 11. CDR3 nucleotides: TGTGCCAGCAGTCCTCCGAGCGGGAGCGTTCCCTACAATGAGCAGTTCTTC. This translates into CASSPPSGSVPYNEQFF.